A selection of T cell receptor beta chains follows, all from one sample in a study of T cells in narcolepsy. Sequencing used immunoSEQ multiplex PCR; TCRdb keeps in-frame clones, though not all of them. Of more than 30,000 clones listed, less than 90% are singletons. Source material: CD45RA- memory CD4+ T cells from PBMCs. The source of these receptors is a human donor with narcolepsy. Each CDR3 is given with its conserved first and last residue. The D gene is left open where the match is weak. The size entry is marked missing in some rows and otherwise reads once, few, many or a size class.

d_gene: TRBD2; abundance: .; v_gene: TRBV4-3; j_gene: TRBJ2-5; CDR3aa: CASSLAVQETQYF
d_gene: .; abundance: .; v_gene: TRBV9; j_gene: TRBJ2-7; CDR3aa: CASSLGLGLGQYF
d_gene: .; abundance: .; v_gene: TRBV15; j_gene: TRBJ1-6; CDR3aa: CATSRVGGNSPLHF
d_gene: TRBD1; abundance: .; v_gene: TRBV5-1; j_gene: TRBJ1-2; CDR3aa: CASSSTQGAVYGYTF
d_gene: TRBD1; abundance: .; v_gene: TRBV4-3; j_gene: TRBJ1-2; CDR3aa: CASSQDPGQGVYGYTF
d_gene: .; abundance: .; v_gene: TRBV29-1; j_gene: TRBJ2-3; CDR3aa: CSVEEGGGTQYF
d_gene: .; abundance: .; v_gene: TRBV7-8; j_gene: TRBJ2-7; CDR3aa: CASSFSYGTYEQYF
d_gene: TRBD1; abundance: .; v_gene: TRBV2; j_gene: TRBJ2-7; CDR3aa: CASSKGGQGYYEQYF
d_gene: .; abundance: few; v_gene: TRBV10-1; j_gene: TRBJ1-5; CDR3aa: CASSDGGNQPQHF
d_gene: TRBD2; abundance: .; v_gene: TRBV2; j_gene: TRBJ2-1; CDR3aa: CASSVLAGVNEQFF
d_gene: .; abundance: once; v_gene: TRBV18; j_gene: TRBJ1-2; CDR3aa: CASSPGADSNYGYTF
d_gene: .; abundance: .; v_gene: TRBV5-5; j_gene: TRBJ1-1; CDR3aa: CASSPIPNTEAFF
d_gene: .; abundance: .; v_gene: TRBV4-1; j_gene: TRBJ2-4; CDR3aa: CASSQPPGGRAKNIQYF
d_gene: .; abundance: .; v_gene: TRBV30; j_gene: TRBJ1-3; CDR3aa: CAWQGPGNTIYF
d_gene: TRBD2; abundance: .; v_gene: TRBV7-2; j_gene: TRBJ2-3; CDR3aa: CASSRTSGETDTQYF
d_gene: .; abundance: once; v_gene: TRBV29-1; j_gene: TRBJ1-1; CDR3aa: CSVATLNTEAFF
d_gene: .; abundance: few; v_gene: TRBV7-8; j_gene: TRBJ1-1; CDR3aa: CASSPTTGLNTEAFF
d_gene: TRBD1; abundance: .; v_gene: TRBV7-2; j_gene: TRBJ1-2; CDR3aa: CASSGQREDRVYGYTF
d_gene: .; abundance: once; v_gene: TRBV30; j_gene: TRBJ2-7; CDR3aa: CAWRGGQTLTYEQYF
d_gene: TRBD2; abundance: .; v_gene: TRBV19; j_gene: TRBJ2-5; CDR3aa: CASSTNRDYVETQYF
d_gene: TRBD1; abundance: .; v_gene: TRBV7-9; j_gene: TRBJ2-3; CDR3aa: CASSLRTGGTDTQYF
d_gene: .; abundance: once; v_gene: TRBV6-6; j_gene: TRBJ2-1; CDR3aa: CASSYSPGNEQFF
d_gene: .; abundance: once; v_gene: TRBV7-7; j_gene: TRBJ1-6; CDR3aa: CASSLSTENSPLHF
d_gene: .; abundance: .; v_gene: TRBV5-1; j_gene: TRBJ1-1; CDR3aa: CASSGTGTEAFF
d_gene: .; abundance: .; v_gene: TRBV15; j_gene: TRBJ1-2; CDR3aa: CATSRGGGWGSYGYTF
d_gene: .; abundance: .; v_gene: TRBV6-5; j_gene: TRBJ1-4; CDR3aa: CASKRDVREKLFF
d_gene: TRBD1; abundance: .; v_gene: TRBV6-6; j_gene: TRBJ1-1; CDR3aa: CATMTGYGNTEAFF
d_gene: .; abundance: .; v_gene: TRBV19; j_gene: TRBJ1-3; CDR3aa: CASSIGFSGNTIYF
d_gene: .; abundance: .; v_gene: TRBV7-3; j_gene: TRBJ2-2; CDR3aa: CASSLRRAGELFF
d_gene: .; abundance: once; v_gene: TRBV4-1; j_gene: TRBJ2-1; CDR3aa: CASSQDRLGEQFF
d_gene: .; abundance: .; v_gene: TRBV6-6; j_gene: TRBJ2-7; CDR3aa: CASSYSFGARVHEQYF
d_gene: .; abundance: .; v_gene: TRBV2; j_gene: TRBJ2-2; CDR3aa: CASTYRATGELFF
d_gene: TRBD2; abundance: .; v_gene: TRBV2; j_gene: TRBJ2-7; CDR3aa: CASRALADAPEQYF
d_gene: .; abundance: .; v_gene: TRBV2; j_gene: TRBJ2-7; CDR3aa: CASMADNRNEQYF
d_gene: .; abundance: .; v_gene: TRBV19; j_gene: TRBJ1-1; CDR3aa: CASSIPERRAEAFF
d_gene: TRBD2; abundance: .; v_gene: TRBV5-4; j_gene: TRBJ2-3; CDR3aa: CASTLGLAGGMDTQYF
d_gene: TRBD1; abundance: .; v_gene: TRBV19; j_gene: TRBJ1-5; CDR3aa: CASSIPGQGIQPQHF
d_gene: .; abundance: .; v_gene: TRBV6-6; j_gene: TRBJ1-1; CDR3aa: CASGGLPTPEAFF
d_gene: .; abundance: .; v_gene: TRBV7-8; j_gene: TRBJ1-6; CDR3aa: CASSLRLEPNSPLHF
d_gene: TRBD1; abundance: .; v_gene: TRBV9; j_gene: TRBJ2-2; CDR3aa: CASSQTGDTGELFF
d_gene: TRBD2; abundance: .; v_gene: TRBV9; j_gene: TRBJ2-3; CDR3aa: CASSALAGAGDTQYF
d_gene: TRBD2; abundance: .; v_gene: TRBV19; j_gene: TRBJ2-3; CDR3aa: CASGDGAGGPGDTQYF
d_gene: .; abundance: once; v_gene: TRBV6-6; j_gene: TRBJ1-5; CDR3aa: CAISSRGDSNQPQHF
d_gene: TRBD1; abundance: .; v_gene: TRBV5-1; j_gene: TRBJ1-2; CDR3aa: CASGSGTDYGYTF
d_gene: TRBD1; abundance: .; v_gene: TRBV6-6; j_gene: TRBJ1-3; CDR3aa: CASSYFGTGSGNTIYF
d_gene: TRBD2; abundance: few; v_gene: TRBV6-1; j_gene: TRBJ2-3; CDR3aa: CASSSGGATDTQYF
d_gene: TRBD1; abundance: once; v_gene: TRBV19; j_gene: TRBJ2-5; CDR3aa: CASSPPFGTGTISFQETQYF
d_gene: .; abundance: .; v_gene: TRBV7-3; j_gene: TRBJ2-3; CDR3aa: CASSSQTGKSTDTQYF
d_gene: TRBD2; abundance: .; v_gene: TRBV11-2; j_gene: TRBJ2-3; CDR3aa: CASSSRLAGELTDTQYF
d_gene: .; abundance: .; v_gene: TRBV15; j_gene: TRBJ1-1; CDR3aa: CATSRARGAANTEAFF
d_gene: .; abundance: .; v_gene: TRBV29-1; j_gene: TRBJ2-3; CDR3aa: CSVEGGGTGADTQYF
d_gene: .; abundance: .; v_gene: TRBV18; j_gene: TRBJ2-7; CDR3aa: CASSPSRQDFGYEQYF
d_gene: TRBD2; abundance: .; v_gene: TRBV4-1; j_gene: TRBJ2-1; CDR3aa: CASSSGVGGGSYNEQFF
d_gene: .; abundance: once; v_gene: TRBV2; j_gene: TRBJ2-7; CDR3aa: CASRRGSYEQYF
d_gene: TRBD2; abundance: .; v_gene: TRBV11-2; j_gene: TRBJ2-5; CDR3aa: CASSLGLAGYQETQYF
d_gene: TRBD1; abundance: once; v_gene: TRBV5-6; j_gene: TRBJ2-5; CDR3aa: CASSFYSTGRSGETQYF
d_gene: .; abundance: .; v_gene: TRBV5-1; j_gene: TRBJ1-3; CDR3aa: CASSLVAGSGNTIYF
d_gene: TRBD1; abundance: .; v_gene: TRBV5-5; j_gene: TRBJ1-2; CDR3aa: CASSSGTGRDGYTF
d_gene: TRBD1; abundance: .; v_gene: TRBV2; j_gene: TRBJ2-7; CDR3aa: CASRPRQGVAYEQYF
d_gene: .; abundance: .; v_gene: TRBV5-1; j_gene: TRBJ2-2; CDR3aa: CASSLGGSGNTGELFF